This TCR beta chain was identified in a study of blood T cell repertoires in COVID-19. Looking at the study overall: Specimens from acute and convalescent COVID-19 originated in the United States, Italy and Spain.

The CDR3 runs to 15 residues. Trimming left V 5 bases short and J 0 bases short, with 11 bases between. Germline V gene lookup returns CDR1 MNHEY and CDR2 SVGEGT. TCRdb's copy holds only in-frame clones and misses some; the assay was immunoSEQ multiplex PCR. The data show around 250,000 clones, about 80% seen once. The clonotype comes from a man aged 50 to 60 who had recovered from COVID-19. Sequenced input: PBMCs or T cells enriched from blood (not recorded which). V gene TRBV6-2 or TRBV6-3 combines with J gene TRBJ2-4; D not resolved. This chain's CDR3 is CASSNGGLAKNIQYF. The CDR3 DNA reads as TGTGCCAGCAGTAACGGCGGATTAGCCAAAAACATTCAGTACTTC.